The 12 T cell receptor beta chains in this list originate from one sample, sequenced in a study of response to subunit inactivated influenza vaccine. TCRdb independently ran MiXCR on the RT-PCR reads; one entry per CDR3 protein. The sample holds under 550,000 distinct CDR3 sequences; approximately 7.2% are singletons and the top ten take around 13%. The sample here was PBMCs from blood, taken less than 30 months after vaccination. The receptors stem from a man aged 45 to 75 who received an inactivated influenza vaccine.

This clonotype was detected only a few times. CDR3 DNA sequence: TGCAGTGCTAGAGAAGGGGGAGAGACCCAGTACTTC. Protein sequence: CSAREGGETQYF. The chain carries TRBV20-1 and TRBJ2-5, with TRBD1 as a possible D gene (6 bases). The CDR3 loop spans 12 amino acids. The V gene's germline CDR1 is DFQATT and CDR2 SNEGSKA (reference sequence). V was clipped by 0 bases and J by 4 bases, with 6 bases between them.

The V and J genes are TRBV29-1 and TRBJ2-7; D may match TRBD1 or TRBD2 (6 bases each). Trimming took 4 bases from V and 5 from J, leaving 21 bases between them. In germline, CDR1 is SQVTM, CDR2 ANQGSEA. The CDR3 has 15 residues. The CDR3 nucleotides read TGCAGCGTTGGGGGGCGAGGCGGGGATGTGAACGAGCAGTACTTC. It is translated as CSVGGRGGDVNEQYF.

This clonotype was detected many times. A much larger clone lies one base from this, so it may be a read error. V gene TRBV12-3 or TRBV12-4 combines with J gene TRBJ2-7; D remains unclear. V lost 7 bases and J lost 2, with 9 bases in between. CDR3 size: 12 residues. The CDR3 sequence is CASTLGTYEQYF. DNA of the CDR3: TGTGCCAGCACCTTGGGGACCTACGAGCAGTACTTC.

This clonotype was counted at least ten times. The J gene is TRBJ2-7, the V gene TRBV7-9, with unresolved D. The CDR3 spans 13 residues. CDR1 is SEHNR and CDR2 is FQNEAQ in the germline V gene (reference sequence). V dropped 2 bases and J dropped 7 bases, with 12 bases sitting between them. The CDR3 coding sequence is TGTGCCAGCAGCTTACTCTCCCCTGATGAGCAGTACTTC. It specifies CASSLLSPDEQYF.

This clonotype has just a few counts. The chain couples TRBV20-1 to TRBJ2-7; D ambiguous. There are 14 residues in the CDR3. Per the germline V gene, CDR1 is DFQATT and CDR2 is SNEGSKA (reference sequence). V was pared by 7 bases and J by 6 bases, with 22 bases between. The CDR3 DNA sequence: TGCAGTGTCACCCGAGGCTCCAGGATGAGCGAGCAGTACTTC. This gives the protein CSVTRGSRMSEQYF.

The V gene is TRBV5-1, the J gene TRBJ2-7, with D perhaps assigned TRBD1 or TRBD2 (5 bases each). Trimming removed 4 bases from V and 6 bases from J, with 8 bases in between. Germline V gene sequence: CDR1 SGHRS, CDR2 YFSETQ. The CDR3 has 11 amino acids. The CDR3, as DNA: TGCGCCAGCAGCGAGGGGTTCGAGCAGTACTTC. Protein: CASSEGFEQYF.

This clonotype was recorded many times. The chain is built from TRBV7-2 and TRBJ2-3, with TRBD1 as a possible D gene (6 bases). Trimming pared 5 bases from V and 0 bases from J, leaving 12 bases between. The germline V gene has CDR1 SGHTA and CDR2 FQGNSA. The CDR3 loop spans 15 amino acids. CDR3 bases: TGTGCCAGCAGCCAAGACAGGACTAGCACAGATACGCAGTATTTT. Translation: CASSQDRTSTDTQYF. The complete variable domain, with remaining parts taken from reference TRBV7-2 and TRBJ2-3, reads GAGVSQSPSNKVTEKGKDVELRCDPISGHTALYWYRQSLGQGLEFLIYFQGNSAPDKSGLPSDRFSAERTGGSVSTLTIQRTQQEDSAVYLCASSQDRTSTDTQYFGPGTRLTVL.

V and J are TRBV18 and TRBJ2-3; D not certain. Germline CDR1 KGHSH, CDR2 LQKENI. Deletions cut 5 bases from V and 2 bases from J, with 8 bases between. CDR3 length: 13 residues. CDR3 in amino acids: CASSAQFTDTQYF. The CDR3 DNA is TGTGCCAGCTCAGCGCAGTTCACAGATACGCAGTATTTT.

This clonotype appeared a few times. V usage is TRBV2 and J usage is TRBJ2-7; 10 bases map to TRBD1. V dropped 9 bases and J dropped 6; count of bases not matched to a gene: 5. This CDR3 contains 12 residues. CDR1 SNHLY and CDR2 FYNNEI come from the germline V gene. The DNA for the CDR3 is TGTGCCAGTACTAGACAGGGGGCCGAGCAGTACTTC. Residues: CASTRQGAEQYF. Variable domain in full (rest from reference TRBV2 and TRBJ2-7): EPEVTQTPSHQVTQMGQEVILRCVPISNHLYFYWYRQILGQKVEFLVSFYNNEISEKSEIFDDQFSVERPDGSNFTLKIRSTKLEDSAMYFCASTRQGAEQYFGPGTRLTVT.

This clonotype was observed many times. Compared with germline, one end of the junction differs, possibly owing to a read error. J is TRBJ2-5 and V is TRBV12-3 or TRBV12-4; 7 bases map to TRBD1. The CDR3 loop spans 11 amino acids. CDR3 sequence: CASRSDREVHF. The CDR3, as DNA: TGTGCCAGCAGGTCCGACAGGGAAGTTCACTTC.

This clonotype appeared many times. The chain carries TRBV20-1 and TRBJ1-6; D gene ambiguous. The length of the CDR3 is 17 residues. In germline, CDR1 is DFQATT, CDR2 SNEGSKA (reference sequence). The germline V and J ends were trimmed by 0 bases and 0 bases, with 12 bases remaining between them. The chain's CDR3 is CSARDLTESSYNSPLHF. Here the CDR3 DNA reads TGCAGTGCTAGAGATCTCACTGAGAGCTCCTATAATTCACCCCTCCACTTT.

The V call is TRBV5-4, the J call TRBJ2-7; no reliable D call. The germline CDR1 and CDR2 sequences are SGHNT and YYREEE (reference sequence). This CDR3 contains 14 residues. V was clipped by 0 bases and J by 2 bases, with 9 bases between them. CDR3 amino acids: CASSLVGVAYEQYF. CDR3 nucleotide sequence: TGTGCCAGCAGCTTGGTGGGTGTTGCCTACGAGCAGTACTTC.